The rows below give T cell receptor beta chains drawn from one sample of a study of blood T cells in healthy people across ages. MiXCR, applied by TCRdb to the 5' RACE reads, yields one record per CDR3 protein. The table includes roughly 2 million distinct CDR3 sequences, roughly 49% detected once. The specimen sequenced was blood. The receptors stem from a woman aged 40 to 55 in good health. The CDR3 runs from the conserved cysteine through the conserved F or W. The D gene is left open where the match is weak. Clone sizes are given selectively: once, few, many, or a class where the clone is expanded.

V gene: TRBV5-1; D gene: -; clone size: -; J gene: TRBJ1-2; CDR3 DNA: TGCGCCAGCAGCTTGGCATGGGACAGCTACACCTTC; CDR3 protein: CASSLAWDSYTF
V gene: TRBV6-1; D gene: TRBD1; clone size: -; J gene: TRBJ1-5; CDR3 DNA: TGTGCCAGCAGTGCCGGGGGACAGGGGTTTAGCAATCAGCCCCAGCATTTT; CDR3 protein: CASSAGGQGFSNQPQHF
V gene: TRBV20-1; D gene: -; clone size: -; J gene: TRBJ2-4; CDR3 DNA: TGCAGTGCTAGTGATCCAACCAAAAACATTCAGTACTTC; CDR3 protein: CSASDPTKNIQYF
V gene: TRBV14; D gene: -; clone size: few; J gene: TRBJ2-5; CDR3 DNA: TGTGCCAGCAGCCCGGGACTCCATGCGGCAGAGACCCAGTACTTC; CDR3 protein: CASSPGLHAAETQYF
V gene: TRBV4-2; D gene: -; clone size: -; J gene: TRBJ2-4; CDR3 DNA: TGTGCCAGCAGCCAAGAAACAGCACTGGCCAAAAACATTCAGTACTTC; CDR3 protein: CASSQETALAKNIQYF
V gene: TRBV7-2; D gene: -; clone size: few; J gene: TRBJ2-7; CDR3 DNA: TGTGCCAGCAGCTTAGCGCCAGGGAGTTACTACGAGCAGTACTTC; CDR3 protein: CASSLAPGSYYEQYF
V gene: TRBV3-1; D gene: TRBD2; clone size: -; J gene: TRBJ2-5; CDR3 DNA: TGTGCCAGCAGCCAAGATGGGGCTGGACTAGCGGGAGGGCCTACTCAAGAGACTCAGTACTTC; CDR3 protein: CASSQDGAGLAGGPTQETQYF
V gene: TRBV25-1; D gene: -; clone size: -; J gene: TRBJ2-1; CDR3 DNA: TGTGCCAGCAGGGATGGGTCTAGTAGTTCCACTGAGCAGTTCTTC; CDR3 protein: CASRDGSSSSTEQFF
V gene: TRBV6-5; D gene: TRBD1; clone size: few; J gene: TRBJ2-7; CDR3 DNA: TGTGCCAGCAGTTACAGGACAGGAACGAACGAGCAGTACTTC; CDR3 protein: CASSYRTGTNEQYF
V gene: TRBV2; D gene: -; clone size: -; J gene: TRBJ2-3; CDR3 DNA: TGTGCCAGCAGTGACGGGGCCGCAGATACGCAGTATTTT; CDR3 protein: CASSDGAADTQYF
V gene: TRBV20-1; D gene: TRBD2; clone size: -; J gene: TRBJ2-1; CDR3 DNA: TGCAGTGCCGTTCCGACTTCTAGCGGGGGGGCCTATGATGAGCAGTTCTTC; CDR3 protein: CSAVPTSSGGAYDEQFF
V gene: TRBV4-2; D gene: -; clone size: many; J gene: TRBJ2-7; CDR3 DNA: TGTGCCAGCAGCCAACCGCAGGCTTACGAGCAGTACTTC; CDR3 protein: CASSQPQAYEQYF
V gene: TRBV12-3/TRBV12-4; D gene: -; clone size: -; J gene: TRBJ1-4; CDR3 DNA: TGTGCCAGCAGTTTTCAGGGTGTACGAAGGGGGGAAAAACTGTTTTTT; CDR3 protein: CASSFQGVRRGEKLFF
V gene: TRBV6-2/TRBV6-3; D gene: TRBD2; clone size: -; J gene: TRBJ2-3; CDR3 DNA: TGTGCCAGCAGTTTAGGAGAGCGGGGTACGCAGTATTTT; CDR3 protein: CASSLGERGTQYF
V gene: TRBV11-1; D gene: -; clone size: -; J gene: TRBJ2-3; CDR3 DNA: TGTGCCAGCAGCCCCCGGCAGTTCCTCTCTTCCGATACGCAGTATTTT; CDR3 protein: CASSPRQFLSSDTQYF
V gene: TRBV28; D gene: -; clone size: once; J gene: TRBJ2-1; CDR3 DNA: TGTGCCAGCAGGATTCGGGAGCTCTCCTACAATGAGCAGTTCTTC; CDR3 protein: CASRIRELSYNEQFF
V gene: TRBV3-1; D gene: -; clone size: few; J gene: TRBJ1-2; CDR3 DNA: TGTGCCAGCAGCCATACAGGGCCAATCACCTTC; CDR3 protein: CASSHTGPITF
V gene: TRBV6-5; D gene: -; clone size: -; J gene: TRBJ1-6; CDR3 DNA: TGTGCCAGCAGTTACAACGGAATGCAGAATTCACCCCTCCACTTT; CDR3 protein: CASSYNGMQNSPLHF
V gene: TRBV4-1; D gene: -; clone size: -; J gene: TRBJ1-5; CDR3 DNA: TGCGCCAGCAGCAAAAGCGTGGGGGCGGGTCAGCCCCAGCATTTT; CDR3 protein: CASSKSVGAGQPQHF
V gene: TRBV20-1; D gene: -; clone size: -; J gene: TRBJ2-1; CDR3 DNA: TGCAGTGCTAGAGATGAGGCAGGAAGTTACAATGAGCAGTTCTTC; CDR3 protein: CSARDEAGSYNEQFF